One and the same sample provided the 28 T cell receptor beta chains below, sequenced in a study of blood T cell repertoires in COVID-19. Measured with immunoSEQ multiplex PCR; TCRdb has only the in-frame clones, and not every one. The table lists approximately 190,000 clones, 70% to 90% of them singletons. The sample was peripheral blood. These receptors all come from a middle-aged woman who had recovered from COVID-19.

The rearrangement links TRBV6-1 to TRBJ1-5; D might be TRBD1 (6 bases). CDR1 is MNHNS and CDR2 is SASEGT in the germline V gene. This CDR3 contains 13 residues. V lost 2 bases and J 9 bases, leaving 11 bases between the germline ends. CDR3 residues: CASSERQVSPQHF. The CDR3 bases are TGTGCCAGCAGTGAACGACAGGTCTCGCCCCAGCATTTT.

V gene TRBV5-6 combines with J gene TRBJ1-2, with TRBD1 identical over 10 bases. The ends lost 9 bases at V and 4 bases at J; junction bases unmatched: 6. The CDR3 consists of 13 residues. Germline CDR1 SGHDT, CDR2 YYEEEE. CDR3 nucleotides: TGTGCCACCGGGACAGGGGTTGCCTATGGCTACACCTTC. Residues: CATGTGVAYGYTF.

This sequence joins TRBV25-1 and TRBJ1-2; 7 positions agree with TRBD1. Trimming took 6 bases from V and 1 from J; bases not matched to a gene: 11. Germline V CDR1 and CDR2: MGHDK, SYGVNS. The CDR3 has 16 residues. CDR3 in amino acids: CASRETGFIGNYGYTF. CDR3 sequence (DNA): TGTGCCAGCAGAGAGACAGGGTTTATCGGTAACTATGGCTACACCTTC.

CDR3 amino acids: CASTGQGNQPQHF. The CDR3 DNA follows: TGTGCCAGTACAGGCCAGGGAAATCAGCCCCAGCATTTT. J is TRBJ1-5 and V is TRBV19; D may be TRBD1 (5 bases). The CDR3 spans 13 residues. The germline CDR1 and CDR2 sequences are LNHDA and SQIVND (reference sequence). Trimming pared 7 bases from V and 4 bases from J, leaving 11 bases between. Full variable domain (remainder filled in from reference TRBV19 and TRBJ1-5): DGGITQSPKYLFRKEGQNVTLSCEQNLNHDAMYWYRQDPGQGLRLIYYSQIVNDFQKGDIAEGYSVSREKKESFPLTVTSAQKNPTAFYLCASTGQGNQPQHFGDGTRLSIL.

The chain carries TRBV5-1 and TRBJ2-1; 13 positions match TRBD2. The germline V gene has CDR1 SGHRS and CDR2 YFSETQ. With V trimmed by 2 bases and J by 7 bases, 3 bases remained unmatched. The CDR3 spans 15 residues. For the CDR3, the DNA is TGCGCCAGCAGCTTTGTGGGACTAGCGGGGAATGAGCAGTTCTTC. Its protein product is CASSFVGLAGNEQFF. The whole variable domain, remainder taken from reference TRBV5-1 and TRBJ2-1, is KAGVTQTPRYLIKTRGQQVTLSCSPISGHRSVSWYQQTPGQGLQFLFEYFSETQRNKGNFPGRFSGRQFSNSRSEMNVSTLELGDSALYLCASSFVGLAGNEQFFGPGTRLTVL.

V and J are TRBV6-5 and TRBJ1-5; tentative D call: TRBD1 (6 bases). CDR3 size: 15 residues. The germline V gene has CDR1 MNHEY and CDR2 SVGAGI. Trimming removed 6 bases from V and 0 bases from J, with 12 bases in between. The CDR3 sequence: CASRGAIDSNQPQHF. Written as DNA, the CDR3 is TGTGCCAGCAGGGGGGCTATTGATAGCAATCAGCCCCAGCATTTT.

This clone was seen a few times. This chain joins TRBV4-3 and TRBJ2-1; unclear D gene. Germline CDR1 LGHNA, CDR2 YSLEER. The CDR3 totals 13 residues. V shed 4 bases and J shed 4 bases, with 8 bases lying between them. The CDR3 loop is CASSPTEYNEQFF. CDR3 nucleotide sequence: TGCGCCAGCAGCCCCACAGAATACAATGAGCAGTTCTTC.

This rearrangement joins TRBV5-6 to TRBJ1-2; D gene unclear. CDR3 length: 15 amino acids. Germline V gives CDR1 SGHDT, CDR2 YYEEEE. V was trimmed by 0 bases and J by 4 bases, leaving 13 bases between them. This CDR3 is CASSLAQALAYGYTF. Here the CDR3 DNA reads TGTGCCAGCAGCTTGGCGCAGGCCCTGGCCTATGGCTACACCTTC.

The chain is built from TRBV6-1 and TRBJ2-7, with D possibly being TRBD1 (6 bases). V was shortened by 1 base and J by 4 bases, with 14 bases between the two germline ends. CDR3 size: 15 residues. CDR1 is MNHNS, CDR2 SASEGT, per germline. The CDR3, as DNA: TGTGCCAGCAGTGAAGGGGCAGGGGTAAAGTACGAGCAGTACTTC. Residues: CASSEGAGVKYEQYF.

The V and J genes are TRBV6-1 and TRBJ2-3, with D possibly TRBD1 on 5 matching bases. Germline V gene data show CDR1 as MNHNS and CDR2 as SASEGT. Trimming took 0 bases from V and 4 from J, leaving 8 bases between them. The CDR3 covers 14 residues. The CDR3 DNA reads as TGTGCCAGCAGTGAAGCGCTGGGGCCAGATACGCAGTATTTT. Its protein product is CASSEALGPDTQYF.

V usage is TRBV11-3 and J usage is TRBJ2-1; weak D call: TRBD2 (5 bases). Trimming removed 1 base at V and 2 bases at J, with 12 bases between. The CDR3 length is 16 residues. Per germline, CDR1 SGHNT and CDR2 YENEEA. In DNA form, the CDR3 reads TGTGCCAGCAGCTTAGTATCGGGTAGCGCCTACAATGAGCAGTTCTTC. It yields the protein CASSLVSGSAYNEQFF. Supplemented by reference TRBV11-3 and TRBJ2-1, the full variable domain reads EAGVVQSPRYKIIEKKQPVAFWCNPISGHNTLYWYLQNLGQGPELLIRYENEEAVDDSQLPKDRFSAERLKGVDSTLKIQPAELGDSAVYLCASSLVSGSAYNEQFFGPGTRLTVL.

V is TRBV27 and J is TRBJ2-3; TRBD1 aligns across 9 bases. V shed 5 bases, J shed 2 bases, and the junction held 5 bases outside the gene matches. CDR3 length: 15 residues. Germline loops: CDR1 MNHEY, CDR2 SMNVEV (reference sequence). The CDR3 spells CASSPLQGATDTQYF. CDR3 in DNA: TGTGCCAGCAGTCCCCTACAGGGGGCCACAGATACGCAGTATTTT.

V usage is TRBV6-5 and J usage is TRBJ2-6; no reliable D call. V shed 5 bases and J shed 1 base, with 9 bases lying between them. The CDR3 length is 15 residues. The germline V gene encodes CDR1 MNHEY and CDR2 SVGAGI. The CDR3 DNA reads TGTGCCAGCAGTCCCTTTATATCTGGGGCCAACGTCCTGACTTTC. Translated: CASSPFISGANVLTF.

The CDR3 spells CASSDSLGAGDEQYF. CDR3 DNA sequence: TGTGCCAGCAGTGACTCCCTCGGGGCGGGGGACGAGCAGTACTTC. This chain connects TRBV11-2 to TRBJ2-7, with 7 bases lining up with TRBD2. CDR1 is SGHAT, CDR2 FQNNGV, per germline. The CDR3 contains 15 residues. V trimming: 6 bases; J trimming: 5 bases; junction bases outside the gene matches: 13.

The chain links TRBV19 to TRBJ2-1, with 7 positions matching TRBD2. Germline V CDR1 and CDR2: LNHDA, SQIVND (reference sequence). J lost 6 bases, V lost 1 base, and 12 bases had no gene match. This CDR3 is 17 amino acids long. CDR3 in amino acids: CASSIGPPSGDRNEQFF. In nucleotides, the CDR3 is TGTGCCAGTAGTATAGGCCCCCCTAGCGGAGATCGCAATGAGCAGTTCTTC.

The CDR3 region has the DNA TGTGCCAGCAGCCTCCTCACTAGCGGGAGGGGCGAGCAGTACTTC. Encoded protein: CASSLLTSGRGEQYF. The V call is TRBV11-2, the J call TRBJ2-7; 13 bases are shared with TRBD2. Germline loops: CDR1 SGHAT, CDR2 FQNNGV. V shed 5 bases, J shed 6 bases, and the junction held 7 bases outside the gene matches. This CDR3 is 15 amino acids long.

This CDR3 reads CASNEWGEAAQPQHF. The CDR3 nucleotides read TGTGCCAGCAACGAGTGGGGGGAGGCCGCTCAGCCCCAGCATTTT. The rearrangement uses TRBV2 and TRBJ1-5, with D tentatively TRBD1 (5 bases). Trimming took off 7 bases at V and 6 bases at J, with 19 bases between the two ends. The CDR3 spans 15 residues. CDR1 is SNHLY, CDR2 FYNNEI, per germline.

The chain combines TRBV7-9 with TRBJ2-7; no firm D call. Trimming cost V 1 base and J 2 bases, with 9 bases left between them. The CDR3 extends over 14 amino acids. Per the germline V gene, CDR1 is SEHNR and CDR2 is FQNEAQ (reference sequence). The CDR3 nucleotides read TGTGCCAGCAGCTTAGTCGCGGATACCTACGAGCAGTACTTC. It specifies CASSLVADTYEQYF.

This chain joins TRBV28 and TRBJ1-4, with a weak D call TRBD1 (6 bases). Germline V gene sequence: CDR1 MDHEN, CDR2 SYDVKM. The CDR3 spans 15 residues. The V end lost 4 bases, the J end lost 2 bases, and 11 bases lay between the germline ends. Written as DNA, the CDR3 is TGTGCCAGCAGTTGGTCGGGGGGCACTAATGAAAAACTGTTTTTT. This codes for CASSWSGGTNEKLFF.

The CDR3 spells CASSQGRYEQYF. Written as DNA, the CDR3 is TGTGCCAGCAGCCAGGGCAGGTACGAGCAGTACTTC. The chain couples TRBV3-1 (or the pseudogene TRBV3-2) to TRBJ2-7; D not certain. Germline CDR1 reads LGHDT; CDR2 reads YNNKEL (reference sequence). The CDR3 contains 12 residues. Trimming stripped 3 bases from V and 4 bases from J, with 7 bases between.

This clone was found a few times. This chain joins TRBV29-1 and TRBJ2-2; no clear D. The germline gives CDR1 SQVTM, CDR2 ANQGSEA. Trimming left V 1 base short and J 1 base short, with 4 bases between. This CDR3 comprises 13 residues. The CDR3 region has the DNA TGCAGCGTTGAAGGAGGGAACACCGGGGAGCTGTTTTTT. It encodes CSVEGGNTGELFF.

This chain joins TRBV6-7 and TRBJ1-1; no clear D. TRBV6-7 is reported as an ORF; its role is uncertain. This CDR3 is built from 16 residues. Between the trimmed V and J ends, which lost 1 base and 0 bases, there was a span of 12 bases. The CDR3 sequence is CASSYLYSRLNTEAFF. CDR3 bases: TGTGCCAGCAGTTACTTATACAGCAGATTGAACACTGAAGCTTTCTTT.

The chain joins TRBV9 to TRBJ2-7; the D is unclear. V gave up 0 bases and J gave up 0 bases, with 13 bases separating them. The CDR3 runs 16 residues. The germline CDR1 and CDR2 sequences are SGDLS and YYNGEE. The DNA of the CDR3 is TGTGCCAGCAGCGTAGACGTGACTTTGAGCTCCTACGAGCAGTACTTC. Its protein product is CASSVDVTLSSYEQYF.

This clone was seen once. The gene calls are TRBV13 and TRBJ2-7; a weak D match, TRBD2 (5 bases). Germline V gives CDR1 PRHDT, CDR2 FYEKMQ (reference sequence). V shed 5 bases and J shed 4 bases, with 15 bases lying between them. CDR3 length equals 14 residues. The CDR3 protein is CASSPSGVAYEQYF. In DNA, the CDR3 is TGTGCCAGCAGCCCGAGCGGAGTAGCGTACGAGCAGTACTTC.

The gene calls are TRBV7-2 and TRBJ1-1; D possibly corresponds to TRBD1 (6 bases). Deletions cut 6 bases from V and 2 bases from J, with 10 bases between. Germline lookup yields CDR1 SGHTA and CDR2 FQGNSA. The CDR3 length is 13 residues. CDR3 region: CASRKQGNTEAFF. CDR3 in DNA: TGTGCCAGCAGGAAACAGGGTAACACTGAAGCTTTCTTT.

The V and J genes are TRBV27 and TRBJ2-3, with D tentatively TRBD1 (5 bases). The CDR3 runs to 18 residues. V was trimmed by 6 bases and J by 0 bases, leaving 22 bases between them. From germline, CDR1 is MNHEY and CDR2 SMNVEV (reference sequence). This chain's CDR3 is CASRTRPDIPASTDTQYF. CDR3 nucleotide sequence: TGTGCCAGCAGAACAAGACCGGACATACCTGCTAGCACAGATACGCAGTATTTT.

This chain joins TRBV28 and TRBJ2-7; TRBD2 aligns across 8 bases. Trimming removed 7 bases from V and 3 bases from J; junction bases left unmatched: 11. The germline V gene encodes CDR1 MDHEN and CDR2 SYDVKM. The CDR3 length is 15 residues. The CDR3 is CASTVAGGGFYEQYF. In DNA form, the CDR3 reads TGTGCCAGCACAGTCGCGGGAGGAGGTTTCTACGAGCAGTACTTC.

This sequence joins TRBV5-1 and TRBJ2-7; D may be TRBD2 (6 bases). V was trimmed by 4 bases and J by 2 bases, leaving 16 bases between them. Germline V gene sequence: CDR1 SGHRS, CDR2 YFSETQ. The CDR3 has 15 amino acids. CDR3 protein: CASSTGLAGTYEQYF. Written as DNA, the CDR3 is TGCGCCAGCAGCACCGGACTTGCGGGAACCTACGAGCAGTACTTC.